This TCR beta chain stems from a study of long-term antiretroviral therapy in people with HIV. Study results and limitations: Diversity measured after ART increased yet remained under transplant donor controls. ART adherence, viral resistance and therapy changes were undocumented.

Each HIV participant was treated in the United States. Going into DNA extraction, samples held roughly 0.9-11 million cryopreserved PBMC. The libraries were made with immunoSEQ v3.0 at survey level. Assay: immunoSEQ multiplex PCR; the TCRdb copy retains only in-frame clones and omits some. Altogether about 15,000 clones are present, around 85% being singletons, with the ten largest covering around 16%. A remark on this clone: Its antigen is as yet unknown. An end of the junction differs from the germline gene, which may be a read error.

The clonotype originates from a man between 40 and 49 years old with HIV. Sample: unsorted PBMCs, taken just before starting antiretroviral therapy.

The CDR3 DNA follows: TGTGCCAGCAGTTTGGGGACAGGGGCGTCCAATCAGCCCCAGCATTTT. Translation gives CASSLGTGASNQPQHF. V and J are TRBV5-6 and TRBJ1-5; 10 nucleotides line up with TRBD1. From germline, CDR1 is SGHDT and CDR2 YYEEEE. The length of the CDR3 is 16 residues.